The 19 T cell receptor beta chains presented below share a single source sample, sequenced in a study of CD8+CD57+ T cells in acquired aplastic anemia. Genomic DNA, the template, was used for profiling of the TCR beta VDJ and CDR3. TCRdb reanalysed the reads using MiXCR and keeps one entry per CDR3 protein. The table lists about 110,000 distinct CDR3 sequences, under 60% of them singletons. Sequenced input: sorted CD4+, CD8+, or CD8+CD57+ T cells (not recorded which) from PBMCs. Source of these receptors: a human donor in good health, serving as a control.

This clonotype appeared many times. The chain couples TRBV6-5 to TRBJ1-2; TRBD1 is a possible D gene (5 bases). The CDR3 loop spans 18 amino acids. Germline V lookup: CDR1 MNHEY, CDR2 SVGAGI. Trimming removed 0 bases at V and 1 base at J, with 18 bases between. The CDR3 DNA is TGTGCCAGCAGTTACTCGAGCTCGGGTCAGGGCATTAACTATGGCTACACCTTC. Its protein is CASSYSSSGQGINYGYTF.

The chain employs TRBV12-3 or TRBV12-4 and TRBJ1-1; a possible D gene is TRBD1 (5 bases). V lost 6 bases and J lost 0, with 11 bases in between. This CDR3 has 14 amino acids. The CDR3 loop reads CASRSGTVNTEAFF. The CDR3 DNA is TGTGCCAGCAGATCCGGGACGGTGAACACTGAAGCTTTCTTT.

This clonotype has ten or more counts. The chain links TRBV5-4 to TRBJ1-3; D not certain. The germline V gene encodes CDR1 SGHNT and CDR2 YYREEE (reference sequence). CDR3 length equals 14 residues. Trimming stripped 0 bases from V and 1 base from J, with 5 bases between. CDR3 DNA: TGTGCCAGCAGCTTGGGGGAGTCTGGAAACACCATATATTTT. Translating gives CASSLGESGNTIYF.

The chain combines TRBV7-9 with TRBJ2-7; 9 bases match TRBD1. The CDR3 is 14 amino acids. With 3 bases clipped from V and 2 bases from J, the junction kept 2 bases outside the gene matches. Looked up from germline, CDR1 is SEHNR and CDR2 is FQNEAQ (reference sequence). CDR3 sequence reads: CASSFGTGTYEQYF. In DNA, the CDR3 is TGTGCCAGCAGCTTCGGGACAGGGACCTACGAGCAGTACTTC.

With respect to this clonotype: A read error may produce the germline difference seen at one junction end. The V call is TRBV7-6, the J call TRBJ1-6; D remains ambiguous. Germline loops: CDR1 SGHVS, CDR2 FNYEAQ. The CDR3 is made up of 14 amino acids. For the CDR3, the DNA is TGTGCCAGCAGAGGGATGGGTTATAATCCACCCCTCCACTTT. It yields the protein CASRGMGYNPPLHF.

V is TRBV9 and J is TRBJ2-2; D unclear. CDR1 and CDR2 (germline): SGDLS, YYNGEE. The V end was cut by 4 bases, the J end by 2 bases, with 6 bases between. This CDR3 contains 13 residues. The CDR3 protein is CASSSYNTGELFF. The DNA for the CDR3 is TGTGCCAGCAGCTCATATAACACCGGGGAGCTGTTTTTT.

At least ten counts were recorded for this clonotype. The chain carries TRBV5-1 and TRBJ2-5, with 10 nucleotides matching TRBD1. The V gene end was trimmed by 4 bases and the J gene end by 4 bases; junction bases not matched to a gene: 13. This CDR3 has 17 residues. Looked up from germline, CDR1 is SGHRS and CDR2 is YFSETQ. The CDR3 nucleotides read TGCGCCAGCAGCAGATTCCCTAGGGGGACAGGGGCAGAGACCCAGTACTTC. This translates into CASSRFPRGTGAETQYF.

The V and J genes are TRBV15 and TRBJ2-7, with TRBD2 matching 7 bases. Trimming at V came to 3 bases and at J to 3 bases, leaving 5 bases not matched to a gene. Germline-derived CDR1 and CDR2 are LNHNV and YYDKDF (reference sequence). This CDR3 has 14 residues. The CDR3 is CATSSWLAVYEQYF. CDR3 DNA: TGTGCCACCAGCAGCTGGCTAGCGGTCTACGAGCAGTACTTC.

Worth noting for this clonotype: Given a much more abundant clone one base away, this may be a read error. J is TRBJ2-3 and V is TRBV11-2; 13 bases line up with TRBD2. The CDR3 totals 17 residues. V gave up 8 bases and J gave up 3 bases; unmatched junction bases: 11. Germline loops: CDR1 SGHAT, CDR2 FQNNGV. The CDR3 DNA is TGTGCCAGCGGCCTAGACCCGGGACTAGCGGGGACAGATACGCAGTATTTT. Encoded protein: CASGLDPGLAGTDTQYF. The entire variable domain, with the rest obtained from reference TRBV11-2 and TRBJ2-3, is as follows: EAGVAQSPRYKIIEKRQSVAFWCNPISGHATLYWYQQILGQGPKLLIQFQNNGVVDDSQLPKDRFSAERLKGVDSTLKIQPAKLEDSAVYLCASGLDPGLAGTDTQYFGPGTRLTVL.

This clonotype turned up a few times. The gene calls are TRBV19 and TRBJ1-2, with D perhaps TRBD1 (5 bases). The length of the CDR3 is 12 residues. Trimming left V 7 bases short and J 4 bases short, with 10 bases between. CDR1 and CDR2 from the germline V gene are LNHDA and SQIVND (reference sequence). The CDR3 loop is CASTKGLYGYTF. Written as DNA, the CDR3 is TGTGCCAGTACGAAGGGGCTCTATGGCTACACCTTC.

The chain uses TRBV19 and TRBJ1-2; D remains unclear. Germline V lookup: CDR1 LNHDA, CDR2 SQIVND (reference sequence). V was clipped by 5 bases and J by 6 bases, with 10 bases between them. The CDR3 is 12 residues long. CDR3: CASSPLEDGYTF. CDR3 in DNA: TGTGCCAGTAGTCCCCTGGAGGATGGCTACACCTTC.

V usage is TRBV15 and J usage is TRBJ1-1; no clear D. The CDR3 length is 13 residues. V lost 1 base, J lost 4 bases, and 7 bases lay in between. Germline CDR1 LNHNV, CDR2 YYDKDF (reference sequence). The CDR3 sequence is CATSRGASTEAFF. CDR3 in DNA: TGTGCCACCAGCAGAGGGGCCAGCACTGAAGCTTTCTTT. The variable domain in full, completed from reference TRBV15 and TRBJ1-1, reads DAMVIQNPRYQVTQFGKPVTLSCSQTLNHNVMYWYQQKSSQAPKLLFHYYDKDFNNEADTPDNFQSRRPNTSFCFLDIRSPGLGDTAMYLCATSRGASTEAFFGQGTRLTVV.

This clonotype was seen more than once but under ten times. This rearrangement joins TRBV2 to TRBJ2-7; 7 nucleotides agree with TRBD1. V was pared by 8 bases and J by 6 bases, with 4 bases of the junction left unmatched. The CDR3 covers 11 residues. Germline V gene sequence: CDR1 SNHLY, CDR2 FYNNEI. The CDR3, as DNA: TGTGCCAGCCTCGACAGGGTCGAGCAGTACGTC. Translating it yields CASLDRVEQYV.

The rearrangement joins TRBV25-1 to TRBJ2-7, with a tentative D call TRBD1 (6 bases). Trimming cost V 6 bases and J 0 bases, with 12 bases left between them. This CDR3 is built from 14 residues. The germline V gene encodes CDR1 MGHDK and CDR2 SYGVNS. The CDR3 nucleotides read TGTGCCAGCAGCCCGGGACAAATCTCCTACGAGCAGTACTTC. It translates to CASSPGQISYEQYF.

This clonotype came up many times. This chain links TRBV3-1 with TRBJ1-2; 8 bases align to TRBD1. With 0 bases clipped from V and 4 bases from J, the junction kept 10 bases outside the gene matches. The CDR3 is 17 residues long. Germline V lookup: CDR1 LGHDT, CDR2 YNNKEL (reference sequence). CDR3 DNA sequence: TGTGCCAGCAGCCAAGATTTCGGACAGGGTAGTCCCTATGGCTACACCTTC. Translation gives CASSQDFGQGSPYGYTF.

This rearrangement joins TRBV19 to TRBJ2-3, with 7 bases aligning to TRBD2. The CDR3 runs to 14 residues. Germline trimming cut 6 bases from V and 1 base from J; bases unmatched to any gene: 4. Germline CDR1 reads LNHDA; CDR2 reads SQIVND (reference sequence). CDR3 nucleotide sequence: TGTGCCAGTAGAAAGGCGGGGGGCACAGATACGCAGTATTTT. Its protein product is CASRKAGGTDTQYF.

The chain has TRBV9 and TRBJ2-3; D gene unclear. Germline CDR1 reads SGDLS; CDR2 reads YYNGEE. With 4 bases removed from V and 6 bases from J, the gap between germline ends came to 12 bases. This CDR3 contains 13 residues. The CDR3 DNA sequence: TGTGCCAGCAGCTACGGATCGGAGGATACGCAGTATTTT. Protein sequence: CASSYGSEDTQYF.

This clonotype was seen many times. V and J are TRBV11-2 and TRBJ1-1; D unresolved. Germline V gene data show CDR1 as SGHAT and CDR2 as FQNNGV. The CDR3 covers 11 residues. V was shortened by 4 bases and J by 10 bases, with 10 bases between the two germline ends. The CDR3 loop reads CASSSIEGAFF. Written as DNA, the CDR3 is TGTGCCAGCAGCTCAATAGAGGGAGCTTTCTTT.

This clonotype came up many times. The chain uses TRBV9 and TRBJ1-1, with D unresolved. The CDR3 consists of 13 residues. The germline V gene encodes CDR1 SGDLS and CDR2 YYNGEE. Trimming removed 4 bases from V and 0 bases from J, with 7 bases in between. CDR3 nucleotide sequence: TGTGCCAGCAGCACGGTTTTGAACACTGAAGCTTTCTTT. This encodes CASSTVLNTEAFF.